The subject of this entry is one T cell receptor beta chain. The target antigen is unknown. This CDR3 has 11 amino acids. The V and J ends lost 7 bases and 6 bases respectively, with 10 bases between them. CDR1 and CDR2 from the germline V gene are SNHLY and FYNNEI. The protocol was immunoSEQ multiplex PCR, while the TCRdb copy is restricted to in-frame clones and leaves out a portion. The sample records some 80,000 clones, about 92% being singletons. This specimen comes from a study of OX40 agonist ivuxolimab in advanced cancers. The overall study: Every 2 weeks, patients got intravenous ivuxolimab at one of six dose levels (0.01-10 mg/kg). Age averaged about 62 years (range about 20 to 79), and roughly 82% were male. Study-wide points: At 0.1 to 3.0 mg/kg and by week 6, CD4+ and CD8+ T cells in the blood had expanded clonally.

The starting material was CD4+ or CD8+ T cells sorted from blood, obtained in a trial of the OX40 agonist ivuxolimab. The chain recombines TRBV2 with TRBJ2-7; D is unresolved. The clonotype originates from an adult with an advanced solid tumor such as melanoma, head and neck, liver or kidney cancer. CDR3 sequence (DNA): TGTGCCAGCACCGTGGAAGGCGAGCAGTACTTC. It yields the protein CASTVEGEQYF.